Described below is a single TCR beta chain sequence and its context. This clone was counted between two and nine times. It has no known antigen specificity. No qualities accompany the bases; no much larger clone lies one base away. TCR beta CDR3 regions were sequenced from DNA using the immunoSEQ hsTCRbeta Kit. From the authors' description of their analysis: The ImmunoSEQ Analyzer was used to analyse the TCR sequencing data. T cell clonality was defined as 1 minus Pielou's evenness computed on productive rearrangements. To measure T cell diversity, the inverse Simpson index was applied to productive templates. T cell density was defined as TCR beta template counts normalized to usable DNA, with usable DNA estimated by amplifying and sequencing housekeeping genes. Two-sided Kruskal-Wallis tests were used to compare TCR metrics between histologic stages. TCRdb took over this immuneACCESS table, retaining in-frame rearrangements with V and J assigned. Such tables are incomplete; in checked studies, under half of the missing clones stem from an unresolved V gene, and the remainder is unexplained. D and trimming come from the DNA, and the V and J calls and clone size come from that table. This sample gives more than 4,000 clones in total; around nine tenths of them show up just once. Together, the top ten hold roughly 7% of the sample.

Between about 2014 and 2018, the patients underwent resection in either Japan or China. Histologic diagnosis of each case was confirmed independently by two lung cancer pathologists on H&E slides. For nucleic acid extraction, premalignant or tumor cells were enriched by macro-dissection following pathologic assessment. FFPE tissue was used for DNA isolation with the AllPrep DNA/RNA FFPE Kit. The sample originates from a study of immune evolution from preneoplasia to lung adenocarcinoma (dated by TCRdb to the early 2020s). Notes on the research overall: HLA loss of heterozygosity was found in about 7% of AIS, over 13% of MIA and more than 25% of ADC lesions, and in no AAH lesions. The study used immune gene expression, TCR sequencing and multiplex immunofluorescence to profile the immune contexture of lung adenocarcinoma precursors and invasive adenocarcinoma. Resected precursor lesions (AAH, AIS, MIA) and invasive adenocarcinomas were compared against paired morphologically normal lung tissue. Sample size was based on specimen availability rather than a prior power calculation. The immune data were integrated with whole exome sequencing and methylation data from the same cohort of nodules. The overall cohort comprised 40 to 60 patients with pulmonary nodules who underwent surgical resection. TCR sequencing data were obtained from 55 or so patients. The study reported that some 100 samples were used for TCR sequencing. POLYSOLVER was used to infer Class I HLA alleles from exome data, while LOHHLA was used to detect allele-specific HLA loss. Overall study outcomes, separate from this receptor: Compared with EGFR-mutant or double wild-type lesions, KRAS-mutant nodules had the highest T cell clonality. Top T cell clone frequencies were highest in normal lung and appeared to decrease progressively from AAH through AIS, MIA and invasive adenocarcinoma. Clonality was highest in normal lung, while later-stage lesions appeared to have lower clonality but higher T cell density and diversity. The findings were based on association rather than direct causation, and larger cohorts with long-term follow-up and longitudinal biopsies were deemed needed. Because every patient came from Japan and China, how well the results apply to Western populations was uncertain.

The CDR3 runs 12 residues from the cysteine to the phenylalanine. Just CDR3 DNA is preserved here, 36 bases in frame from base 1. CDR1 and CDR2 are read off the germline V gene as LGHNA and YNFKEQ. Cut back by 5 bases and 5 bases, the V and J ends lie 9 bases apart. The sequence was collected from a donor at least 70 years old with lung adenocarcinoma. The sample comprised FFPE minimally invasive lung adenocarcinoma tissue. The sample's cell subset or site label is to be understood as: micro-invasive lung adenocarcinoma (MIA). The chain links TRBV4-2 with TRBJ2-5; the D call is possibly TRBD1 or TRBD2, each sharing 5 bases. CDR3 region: CASSTWGETQYF. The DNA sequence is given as TGTGCCAGCAGCACTTGGGGGGAGACCCAGTACTTC.